Following are 8 T cell receptor beta chains from one sample sequenced in a study of blood T cell repertoires in COVID-19. Sequencing was performed with immunoSEQ multiplex PCR; in TCRdb, only in-frame clones are kept and a portion is missing. The sample lists approximately 300,000 clones, more than 75% seen once, with less than 4.5% in the top ten. Input material: PBMCs or T cells enriched from blood (not recorded which). These receptors all come from a man aged 25-40 years who had recovered from COVID-19.

The gene calls are TRBV19 and TRBJ1-2, with 7 nucleotides matching TRBD1. CDR3 size: 15 residues. CDR1 and CDR2 from the germline V gene are LNHDA and SQIVND (reference sequence). Trimming at V came to 3 bases and at J to 0 bases, leaving 4 bases not matched to a gene. CDR3 nucleotides: TGTGCCAGTAGTATCAACAGGGGCGCTAACTATGGCTACACCTTC. Translated: CASSINRGANYGYTF.

Only one count was recorded for this clone. This chain uses TRBV4-1 with TRBJ2-6; no firm D call. The V end was cut by 2 bases, the J end by 4 bases, with 9 bases between. Germline V gene sequence: CDR1 MGHRA, CDR2 YSYEKL. This CDR3 spans 15 amino acids. The CDR3 here is CASSQNLAGANVLTF. DNA for the CDR3: TGCGCCAGCAGCCAAAATCTTGCGGGGGCCAACGTCCTGACTTTC.

V usage is TRBV10-3 and J usage is TRBJ2-7; TRBD1 aligns across 7 bases. This CDR3 has 14 amino acids. V was pared by 5 bases and J by 0 bases, with 4 bases of the junction left unmatched. Germline loops: CDR1 ENHRY, CDR2 SYGVKD. The CDR3 nucleotides read TGTGCCATCAGTCGACAGGGAAGCTCCTACGAGCAGTACTTC. This gives the protein CAISRQGSSYEQYF.

V and J are TRBV5-5 and TRBJ2-7, with 9 bases identical to TRBD1. The germline CDR1 and CDR2 sequences are SGHKS and YYEKEE (reference sequence). The CDR3 has 14 residues. V gave up 4 bases and J gave up 6 bases; unmatched junction bases: 8. The CDR3 DNA reads TGTGCCAGCAGCCCCGGGACAGGGACCTTCGAGCAGTACTTC. Its translation is CASSPGTGTFEQYF.

The chain carries TRBV30 and TRBJ1-4; the match to TRBD1 covers 8 bases. This CDR3 is 11 amino acids long. V lost 5 bases, J lost 10 bases, and 3 bases stayed unmatched. Germline V gives CDR1 GTSNPN, CDR2 SVGIG (reference sequence). The CDR3 DNA follows: TGTGCCTGGGGGACAGGACGAAAACTGTTTTTT. It translates to CAWGTGRKLFF. Combining the CDR3 with reference TRBV30 and TRBJ1-4 gives the whole variable domain SQTIHQWPATLVQPVGSPLSLECTVEGTSNPNLYWYRQAAGRGLQLLFYSVGIGQISSEVPQNLSASRPQDRQFILSSKKLLLSDSGFYLCAWGTGRKLFFGSGTQLSVL.

The rearrangement links TRBV21-1 to TRBJ2-7; the tabulated D call, TRBD1, remains unverified against the DNA. TRBV21-1 is given as a pseudogene. The length of the CDR3 is 17 residues. The CDR3 reads CASSKTVSGQIRHEQYF. The CDR3 DNA reads TGTGCCAGCAGCAAAACGGTCTCAGGACAGATACGCCACGAGCAGTACTTC.

This chain connects TRBV10-1 to TRBJ2-7; 7 bases are a match to TRBD2. This CDR3 has 13 residues. Trimming cost V 2 bases and J 6 bases; bases outside gene matches: 4. Germline V gene sequence: CDR1 WNHNN, CDR2 SYGVQD (reference sequence). CDR3 in amino acids: CASSEGGRVEQYF. CDR3 in DNA: TGCGCCAGCAGTGAGGGGGGGAGGGTCGAGCAGTACTTC.

The chain is built from TRBV24-1 and TRBJ1-1; D is perhaps TRBD1 (5 bases). Germline CDR1 reads KGHDR; CDR2 reads SFDVKD. The V and J ends lost 0 bases and 10 bases respectively, with 14 bases between them. The CDR3 has 14 residues. CDR3 bases: TGTGCCACCAGTGATTTGTTCGTCAGGGTTGGAGCTTTCTTT. It is translated as CATSDLFVRVGAFF.